This TCR beta chain was retrieved from a study of vaccination effects on CD4 cells after COVID-19. Researchers isolated CD4+ T cells once approximately eleven days of culture had elapsed. This clone was recorded only once. What it binds is not known. Sequenced by immunoSEQ multiplex PCR; TCRdb stores in-frame clones only, minus some. The sample yields 50,000 to 75,000 clones, 72% seen once. This CDR3 is 15 amino acids long. The trim removed 3 bases at V and 10 bases at J, leaving 6 bases unmatched. The V gene's germline CDR1 is SGHNT and CDR2 YYREEE (reference sequence). This receptor was obtained from a human donor who had a prior SARS-CoV-2 infection. The source was CD4+ T cells from PBMCs cultured without peptide, collected before COVID-19 vaccination. The V gene is TRBV5-4, the J gene TRBJ2-1, with TRBD2 matching over 14 bases. The CDR3 region is CASSSGTSGRGEQFF. CDR3 bases: TGTGCCAGCAGCTCCGGGACTAGCGGGAGAGGGGAGCAGTTCTTC.